This T cell receptor (beta chain) was sequenced for a study of T cell changes during pregnancy in multiple sclerosis. The V segment lost 1 base and the J segment 0 bases; nucleotides outside the gene matches: 6. Germline values: CDR1 SGHRS, CDR2 YFSETQ. The CDR3 is 17 amino acids. TCRdb's copy holds only in-frame clones and misses some; the assay was immunoSEQ multiplex PCR. The data contain 25,000 to 35,000 clones, under 95% of them seen just once; the ten biggest clones take up roughly 0.4%. The input for sequencing was CD4+ T cells from peripheral blood mononuclear cells, taken in the second trimester of pregnancy. The source of this sequence is a female donor in good health, enrolled as a control in a pregnancy study. J is TRBJ1-3 and V is TRBV5-1, with 8 bases identical to TRBD1. Written as DNA, the CDR3 is TGCGCCAGCAGCTTGACAGGGGGAATAAACTCTGGAAACACCATATATTTT. This gives the protein CASSLTGGINSGNTIYF. Full variable domain (remainder filled in from reference TRBV5-1 and TRBJ1-3): KAGVTQTPRYLIKTRGQQVTLSCSPISGHRSVSWYQQTPGQGLQFLFEYFSETQRNKGNFPGRFSGRQFSNSRSEMNVSTLELGDSALYLCASSLTGGINSGNTIYFGEGSWLTVV.